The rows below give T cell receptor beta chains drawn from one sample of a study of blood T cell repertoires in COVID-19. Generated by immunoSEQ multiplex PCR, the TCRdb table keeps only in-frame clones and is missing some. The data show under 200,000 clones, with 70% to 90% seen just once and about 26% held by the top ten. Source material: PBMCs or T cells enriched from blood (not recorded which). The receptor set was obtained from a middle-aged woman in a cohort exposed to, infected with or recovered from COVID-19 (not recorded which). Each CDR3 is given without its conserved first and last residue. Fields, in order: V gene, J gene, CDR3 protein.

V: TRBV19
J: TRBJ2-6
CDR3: ASSISRGANVLT

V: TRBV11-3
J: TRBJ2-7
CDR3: ASSLDGGSKVRRRY

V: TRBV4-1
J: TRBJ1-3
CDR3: ASSQERSFSGNTIY

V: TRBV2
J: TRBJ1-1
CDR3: ASREGEDTEAF

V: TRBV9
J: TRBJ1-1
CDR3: ASGMRGDTEAF

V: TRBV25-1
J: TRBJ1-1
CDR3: ASMGQANTEAF

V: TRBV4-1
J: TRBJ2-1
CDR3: ASSQLTAGVGNEQF

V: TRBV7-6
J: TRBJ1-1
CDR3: ASSSPGGMNTEAF

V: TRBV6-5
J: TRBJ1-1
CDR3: ASSYGTGGTEAF

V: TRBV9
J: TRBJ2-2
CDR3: ASSPPRGAGVNTGELF

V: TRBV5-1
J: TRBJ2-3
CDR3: ASSSRQNPDTQY

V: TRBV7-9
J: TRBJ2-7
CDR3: ASSLAFSGTENPYEQY

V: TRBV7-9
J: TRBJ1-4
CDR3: ASSSVAGLEKLF

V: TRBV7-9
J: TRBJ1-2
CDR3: ASSLGEGRYYGYT